The rows below give T cell receptor beta chains drawn from one sample of a study of regulatory T cells in long-lasting Graves disease. TCRdb ran MiXCR on the multiplex PCR reads and lists one entry per CDR3 protein. The sample shows 520,000 or so distinct CDR3 sequences, about 12% of them seen only once. This same sample was also part of a study on T cells in Graves' hyperthyroidism and ophthalmopathy.

This material consisted of peripheral blood mononuclear cells (PBMCs), taken at new diagnosis, from a patient treated with antithyroid drugs. These receptors came from a woman between 25 and 40 years old with Graves disease. The CDR3 runs from the conserved cysteine through the conserved F or W. D genes are given only for firm matches. Size values are once, few and many counts, or a class for expanded clones, and some rows have none.

J,V,size,D,DNA,CDR3
TRBJ2-1,TRBV11-1,few,.,TGTGCCAGCAGTGCGCGGGGGCTAGCGGACTACAATGAGCAGTTCTTC,CASSARGLADYNEQFF
TRBJ1-1,TRBV7-9,few,.,TGTGCCAGCAGCCGAAGGACGGGACCAAGGGATGAAGCTTTCTTT,CASSRRTGPRDEAFF
TRBJ2-5,TRBV15,few,.,TGTGCCACCAGCAGAGATGTCTGGTCTATCGAGGGAGAGACCCAGTACTTC,CATSRDVWSIEGETQYF
TRBJ1-5,TRBV19,.,.,TGTGCCAGTAGTCCTAGGTTCTGGAGAACGGCGAATCAGCCCCAGCATTTT,CASSPRFWRTANQPQHF
TRBJ2-3,TRBV29-1,few,.,TGCAGCGGTCGACGTGATTACACAGATACGCAGTATTTT,CSGRRDYTDTQYF
TRBJ2-1,TRBV28,few,TRBD2,TGTGCCAGCAGTTTAAGTGTAGGACTAGCGGAGGGGATCTACAATGAGCAGTTCTTC,CASSLSVGLAEGIYNEQFF
TRBJ2-7,TRBV12-3/TRBV12-4,.,TRBD2,TGTGCCAGCAGTTTTGCTAGCGGGAGTTACGAGCAGTACTTC,CASSFASGSYEQYF
TRBJ2-3,TRBV15,few,.,TGTGCCACCAGCAGAGATATAATATCTAGCACAGATACGCAGTATTTT,CATSRDIISSTDTQYF
TRBJ2-1,TRBV3-1,many,.,TGTGCCAGCAGCCAAGGCTCAGGGTGGACCTACAATGAGCAGTTCTTC,CASSQGSGWTYNEQFF
TRBJ1-1,TRBV11-2,many,TRBD1,TGTGCCAGCAGCTTAATGAACAGGGGTACAACTGAAGCTTTCTTT,CASSLMNRGTTEAFF
TRBJ2-6,TRBV28,.,.,TGTGCCAGCAGTCCGGGACGGCCGCCTGGGGCCAACGTCCTGACTTTC,CASSPGRPPGANVLTF
TRBJ1-2,TRBV28,few,.,TGTGCCAGCAGTTCCCCGAGCGGCTACACCTTC,CASSSPSGYTF
TRBJ2-1,TRBV30,few,.,TGTGCCGGGGGAGCCCCCAATGAGCAGTTCTTC,CAGGAPNEQFF
TRBJ2-5,TRBV2,many,TRBD1,TGTGCCAGCTGGGACAGAAAAGAGACCCAGTACTTC,CASWDRKETQYF
TRBJ2-5,TRBV24-1,many,.,TGTGCCACCAGTGATTATGGAGACAGACGATCAGAGACCCAGTACTTC,CATSDYGDRRSETQYF
TRBJ1-1,TRBV18,many,.,TGTGCCAGCTCACCAGCGGGGGACATGAACACTGAAGCTTTCTTT,CASSPAGDMNTEAFF
TRBJ1-4,TRBV4-1,few,TRBD1,TGCGCCAGCAGCCTCCTACGGGCAGGGGGTAGTGAAAAACTGTTTTTT,CASSLLRAGGSEKLFF
TRBJ2-7,TRBV12-3/TRBV12-4,many,.,TGTGCCAGCAGTAAATACTCCTACGAGCAGTACTTC,CASSKYSYEQYF
TRBJ2-7,TRBV7-2,many,TRBD2,TGTGCCAGCAGCTTAACCAGCGGGATCTACGAGCAGTACTTC,CASSLTSGIYEQYF
TRBJ2-1,TRBV19,many,.,TGTGCCAGTAGTCCAGACTACAATGAGCAGTTCTTC,CASSPDYNEQFF
TRBJ2-2,TRBV11-3,many,.,TGTGCCAGCAGCCCCGGCGTAGGGAGAAACACCGGGGAGCTGTTTTTT,CASSPGVGRNTGELFF
TRBJ1-1,TRBV19,many,.,TGTGCCAGTAGTATAACCCCGTCGGAAGCTTTCTTT,CASSITPSEAFF
TRBJ1-2,TRBV12-3/TRBV12-4,few,.,TGTGCCAGCAGTACCCACGGGACCCAGGGGGGCTACACCTTC,CASSTHGTQGGYTF
TRBJ1-6,TRBV6-2/TRBV6-3,many,TRBD1,TGTGCCAGCAAAAGGACAGGGGGGACCCTCCACTTT,CASKRTGGTLHF
TRBJ1-5,TRBV19,many,.,TGTGCCAGTACACCTCCTTATAGCAATCAGCCCCAGCATTTT,CASTPPYSNQPQHF
TRBJ2-3,TRBV5-4,once,TRBD2,TGTGCCAGCAGGATAGCGGGAGTGGGCACAGATACGCAGTATTTT,CASRIAGVGTDTQYF
TRBJ2-2,TRBV6-5,many,.,TGTGCCAGCAGTTACTCCGGGGGCGCGTCGTCCACCGGGGAGCTGTTTTTT,CASSYSGGASSTGELFF
TRBJ2-7,TRBV11-2,many,.,TGTGCCAGCAGCTTAGGGCGGAACCAGATCTCCTACGAGCAGTACTTC,CASSLGRNQISYEQYF
TRBJ2-7,TRBV10-2,.,TRBD1,TGCGCCAGCAGAGAGAGGGGACAGGGGATCCTCGAGCAGTACTTC,CASRERGQGILEQYF
TRBJ1-2,TRBV7-2,many,.,TGTGCCAGCAGCCCTAGGGCCTTAAAAGCTTATGGCTACACCTTC,CASSPRALKAYGYTF
TRBJ1-5,TRBV19,many,.,TGTGCCAGTACGGGCGGGAATCAGCCCCAGCATTTT,CASTGGNQPQHF
TRBJ2-7,TRBV18,many,.,TGTGCCAGCAGCCCTCGACAGGAGACATACGAGCAGTACTTC,CASSPRQETYEQYF
TRBJ1-3,TRBV14,.,.,TGTGCCAGCAGTCGTCTCATTAGCTCTGGAAACACCATATATTTT,CASSRLISSGNTIYF